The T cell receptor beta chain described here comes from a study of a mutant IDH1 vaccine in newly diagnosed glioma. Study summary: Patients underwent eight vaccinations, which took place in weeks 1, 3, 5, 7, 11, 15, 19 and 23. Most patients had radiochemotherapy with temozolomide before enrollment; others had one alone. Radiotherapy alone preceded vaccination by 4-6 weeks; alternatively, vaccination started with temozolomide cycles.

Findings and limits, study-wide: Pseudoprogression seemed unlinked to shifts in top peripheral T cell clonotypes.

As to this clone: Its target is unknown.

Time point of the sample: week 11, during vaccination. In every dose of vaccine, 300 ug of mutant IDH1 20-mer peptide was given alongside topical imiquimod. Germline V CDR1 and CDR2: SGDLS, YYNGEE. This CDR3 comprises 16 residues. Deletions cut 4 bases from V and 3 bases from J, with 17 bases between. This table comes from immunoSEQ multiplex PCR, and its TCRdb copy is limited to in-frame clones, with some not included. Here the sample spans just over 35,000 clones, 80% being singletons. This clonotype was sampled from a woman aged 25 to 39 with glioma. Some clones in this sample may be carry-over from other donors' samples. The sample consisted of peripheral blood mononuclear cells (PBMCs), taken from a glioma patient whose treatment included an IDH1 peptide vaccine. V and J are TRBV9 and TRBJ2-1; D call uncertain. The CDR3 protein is CASSSPTEPNYNEQFF. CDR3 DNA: TGTGCCAGCAGCTCCCCGACCGAACCTAACTACAATGAGCAGTTCTTC.